This T cell receptor beta chain is drawn from a study of post-analysis software for immune sequencing data. As for the study in general: Included among the disease courses, which were recorded for the cohort, were relapsing-remitting, secondary progressive and progressive-relapsing multiple sclerosis.

About this clonotype: Its matching antigen is unknown.

The study's findings and limits: Several TRBV segments (TRBV5-6, TRBV5-1 and TRBV20-1 among them) occurred more frequently in patients than in controls. When compared against controls, multiple sclerosis patients showed significantly lower normalized Chao1 diversity.

Germline CDR1 reads GTSNPN; CDR2 reads SVGIG (reference sequence). This CDR3 region has 11 residues. V was trimmed by 8 bases and J by 4 bases, leaving 11 bases between them. Included in the TCR beta cDNA libraries were unique molecular identifiers. TCRdb independently ran MiXCR on the PCR reads; one entry per CDR3 protein. Altogether 150,000 to 200,000 distinct CDR3 sequences are present, about 29% being singletons, with the ten largest covering approximately 1.5%. The receptor was isolated from a girl between 10 and 17 years old with multiple sclerosis. V is TRBV30 and J is TRBJ1-2, with D possibly TRBD1 on 5 matching bases. Specimen: blood. CDR3 in amino acids: CARDSSYGYTF. The CDR3 nucleotides are TGTGCCCGCGACAGCTCCTATGGCTACACCTTC. The full variable domain, in which reference TRBV30 and TRBJ1-2 provide the parts outside the CDR3, is SQTIHQWPATLVQPVGSPLSLECTVEGTSNPNLYWYRQAAGRGLQLLFYSVGIGQISSEVPQNLSASRPQDRQFILSSKKLLLSDSGFYLCARDSSYGYTFGSGTRLTVV.